One sample yielded the 18 T cell receptor beta chains listed below, sequenced in a study of post-analysis software for immune sequencing data. Study-wide results and caveats: Higher frequency in patients than in controls was seen for roughly five TRBV segments, with TRBV5-6, TRBV5-1 and TRBV20-1 among them.

Libraries were made from TCR beta cDNA, and they carried unique molecular identifiers. TCRdb recomputed calls from the PCR reads with MiXCR, one row per CDR3 protein. Of about 620,000 distinct CDR3 sequences listed, 44% are singletons. Antigen specificity for these receptors is unknown. Sequencing input: blood. The receptors were gathered from a girl between 5 and 17 years old with multiple sclerosis.

The CDR3 bases are TGTGCCAGCAGCCCTATCGGGGGGGAGGGGAGGACAGATACGCAGTATTTT. It yields the protein CASSPIGGEGRTDTQYF. This rearrangement joins TRBV7-8 to TRBJ2-3; 8 nucleotides agree with TRBD2. Germline V gene lookup returns CDR1 SGHVS and CDR2 FQNEAQ. V lost 5 bases and J lost 3; bases outside the gene matches: 13. CDR3 length: 17 residues.

This clonotype was detected only a few times. The chain uses TRBV20-1 and TRBJ1-1, with D maybe TRBD1 (5 bases). Germline assignment: CDR1 DFQATT and CDR2 SNEGSKA (reference sequence). The CDR3 consists of 13 residues. V lost 0 bases, J lost 3 bases, and 8 bases lay in between. The CDR3 sequence is CSARDQGDTEAFF. In DNA form, the CDR3 reads TGCAGTGCTAGAGATCAGGGCGACACTGAAGCTTTCTTT.

The chain joins TRBV5-1 to TRBJ2-7; 9 positions agree with TRBD1. After removal of 8 bases from V and 0 bases from J, the junction contained 6 bases not matched to a gene. Germline V gene sequence: CDR1 SGHRS, CDR2 YFSETQ. The CDR3 runs 14 residues. CDR3 in DNA: TGCGCCAGTACTCGGGACAGGGTCTCCTACGAGCAGTACTTC. Residues: CASTRDRVSYEQYF.

This clonotype occurred once. The V and J genes are TRBV5-1 and TRBJ2-7, with 10 bases fitting TRBD1. CDR1 is SGHRS, CDR2 YFSETQ, per germline. V lost 4 bases and J lost 4; bases outside the gene matches: 8. The length of the CDR3 is 15 residues. CDR3 nucleotide sequence: TGCGCCAGCAGCCTGACCCCGGGACAGGGGTACGAGCAGTACTTC. Protein sequence: CASSLTPGQGYEQYF.

V gene TRBV29-1 combines with J gene TRBJ1-1; D gene uncertain. V was cut by 3 bases and J by 2 bases, with 10 bases left in between. CDR1 SQVTM and CDR2 ANQGSEA come from the germline V gene. The CDR3 has 13 amino acids. This CDR3 reads CSVENSPNTEAFF. DNA of the CDR3: TGCAGCGTTGAGAACAGTCCCAACACTGAAGCTTTCTTT.

This clonotype was counted only a few times. The chain links TRBV29-1 to TRBJ2-5; D is perhaps TRBD1 (7 bases). The CDR3 covers 14 residues. Deletions cut 7 bases from V and 5 bases from J, with 20 bases between. From germline, CDR1 is SQVTM and CDR2 ANQGSEA. CDR3 DNA: TGCAGCGCAGAGGAGGGGGCAGGGTACGAGACCCAGTACTTC. Translating gives CSAEEGAGYETQYF.

This clonotype was found a few times. CDR3 DNA sequence: TGTGCCAGCCTGGGACAGGGGTACAATGAGCAGTTCTTC. Its protein is CASLGQGYNEQFF. V is TRBV6-6 and J is TRBJ2-1, with 10 bases fitting TRBD1. Losses at the gene ends were 8 bases for V and 4 bases for J; bases not matched to a gene: 2. The CDR3 totals 13 residues. CDR1 and CDR2 from the germline V gene are MNHNY and SVGAGI (reference sequence).

This rearrangement joins TRBV12-3 or TRBV12-4 to TRBJ2-1, with D hard to call. The CDR3 sequence is 13 residues long. Trimming took off 1 base at V and 3 bases at J, with 4 bases between the two ends. CDR3 in amino acids: CASSLGFYNEQFF. The CDR3 region has the DNA TGTGCCAGCAGTTTAGGGTTCTACAATGAGCAGTTCTTC.

V is TRBV10-3 and J is TRBJ1-5; D is ambiguous. There are 13 residues in the CDR3. Germline lookup yields CDR1 ENHRY and CDR2 SYGVKD. Trimming cost V 4 bases and J 1 base, with 5 bases left between them. In DNA, the CDR3 is TGTGCCATCAGTGCGGAGAGCAATCAGCCCCAGCATTTT. It encodes CAISAESNQPQHF.

In this sample, this clonotype turned up a few times. The chain is built from TRBV10-3 and TRBJ2-3; the D gene is possibly TRBD2 (6 bases). Trimming stripped 6 bases from V and 6 bases from J, with 13 bases between. CDR1 is ENHRY, CDR2 SYGVKD, per germline. The CDR3 loop spans 13 amino acids. CDR3 bases: TGTGCCATCAGACCGGGGGAGGTCGATACGCAGTATTTT. Amino acids: CAIRPGEVDTQYF.

This sequence joins TRBV5-1 and TRBJ2-1; TRBD1 might be the D (6 bases). Germline CDR1 reads SGHRS; CDR2 reads YFSETQ. The CDR3 has 15 amino acids. V lost 2 bases, J lost 3 bases, and 12 bases lay in between. CDR3 in DNA: TGCGCCAGCAGCTTCGCCCTAGGGGGCTACAATGAGCAGTTCTTC. Residues: CASSFALGGYNEQFF.

This clonotype has a count of ten or more. V and J are TRBV5-1 and TRBJ2-4; a weak D match, TRBD2 (6 bases). The germline V and J ends were trimmed by 3 bases and 7 bases, with 8 bases remaining between them. CDR3 length equals 12 residues. Per germline, CDR1 SGHRS and CDR2 YFSETQ. The DNA of the CDR3 is TGCGCCAGCAGCTCGGGGGAGAACATTCAGTACTTC. The encoded protein is CASSSGENIQYF.

This clonotype has a handful of counts. V and J are TRBV20-1 and TRBJ2-1; the match to TRBD1 covers 7 bases. The CDR3 loop spans 15 amino acids. Germline CDR1 and CDR2: DFQATT and SNEGSKA (reference sequence). The V gene end was trimmed by 0 bases and the J gene end by 0 bases; junction bases not matched to a gene: 2. The CDR3 region has the DNA TGCAGTGCTAGAGACGCAGGGGGCTCCTACAATGAGCAGTTCTTC. Translation: CSARDAGGSYNEQFF.

This clonotype has only one observation. This chain joins TRBV3-1 and TRBJ1-1, with 7 positions matching TRBD1. The CDR3 has 14 amino acids. Trimming took 4 bases from V and 8 from J; bases not matched to a gene: 10. Germline lookup yields CDR1 LGHDT and CDR2 YNNKEL (reference sequence). The CDR3 region has the DNA TGTGCCAGCAGCCTGCGAGGACGGGACAGCGAAGCTTTCTTT. This gives the protein CASSLRGRDSEAFF. The full variable domain, rest sourced from reference TRBV3-1 and TRBJ1-1, is DTAVSQTPKYLVTQMGNDKSIKCEQNLGHDTMYWYKQDSKKFLKIMFSYNNKELIINETVPNRFSPKSPDKAHLNLHINSLELGDSAVYFCASSLRGRDSEAFFGQGTRLTVV.

The V and J genes are TRBV6-5 and TRBJ2-3; D ambiguous. Trimming removed 7 bases at V and 0 bases at J, with 8 bases between. The CDR3 totals 13 residues. The germline V gene has CDR1 MNHEY and CDR2 SVGAGI. The CDR3 DNA reads TGTGCCAGCAACGCGAGGAGCACAGATACGCAGTATTTT. Translation gives CASNARSTDTQYF.

This clonotype was detected a few times. This chain links TRBV6-6 with TRBJ2-3, with D perhaps matching TRBD2 (6 bases). Germline V gene lookup returns CDR1 MNHNY and CDR2 SVGAGI (reference sequence). This CDR3 has 14 residues. Between the trimmed V and J ends, which lost 4 bases and 4 bases, there was a span of 12 bases. CDR3 sequence (DNA): TGTGCCAGCAGTTTCCGGGGGATGGCAGATACGCAGTATTTT. It yields the protein CASSFRGMADTQYF.

CDR3 in DNA: TGCAGTGCTAGAGCGGGACTTGAGCAGTACTTC. Its translation is CSARAGLEQYF. The V and J genes are TRBV20-1 and TRBJ2-5; D possibly corresponds to TRBD2 (6 bases). CDR1 DFQATT and CDR2 SNEGSKA come from the germline V gene (reference sequence). The CDR3 consists of 11 residues. V lost 1 base and J 11 bases, leaving 11 bases between the germline ends.

Ten or more counts support this clonotype. The chain couples TRBV10-3 to TRBJ2-5, with TRBD1 matching over 7 bases. This CDR3 spans 14 amino acids. Germline V gene data show CDR1 as ENHRY and CDR2 as SYGVKD. The J segment lost 2 bases and the V segment lost 2 bases, leaving 2 bases of the junction unmatched. The CDR3 loop is CAISEGQAQETQYF. CDR3 nucleotide sequence: TGTGCCATCAGTGAGGGACAGGCTCAAGAGACCCAGTACTTC.